This TCR beta chain is from a study of CD8 T cells in Susac syndrome. The wider study: Patients with Susac syndrome had blood drawn and were at that point therapy-naive, on corticosteroids, or on intravenous immunoglobulin alone.

V lost 2 bases, J lost 13 bases, and 22 bases lay in between. The CDR3 loop spans 15 amino acids. Germline CDR1 reads SGHRS; CDR2 reads YFSETQ. TEMRA cells were FACS-enriched and CD8+ and CD4+ T cells negatively isolated. Random-hexamer reverse transcription was applied to roughly 0.5 to 1 ug RNA. Coverage of TCR beta CDR3 amplification by immunoSEQ multiplex PCR extended to 54 Vbeta and 13 Jbeta. TCRdb fed the immunoSEQ multiplex PCR reads into MiXCR, producing one record per CDR3 protein. The repertoire holds roughly 130,000 distinct CDR3 sequences, with roughly 94% as singletons. This receptor was obtained from a human donor with Susac syndrome. The material sequenced was CD8+ T cells from PBMCs. The rearrangement uses TRBV5-1 and TRBJ2-4, with no clear D. As DNA, the CDR3 is TGCGCCAGCAGCTTTGAGGTGGGGTCCCCGTCTCCCCAGTACTTC. As protein: CASSFEVGSPSPQYF.